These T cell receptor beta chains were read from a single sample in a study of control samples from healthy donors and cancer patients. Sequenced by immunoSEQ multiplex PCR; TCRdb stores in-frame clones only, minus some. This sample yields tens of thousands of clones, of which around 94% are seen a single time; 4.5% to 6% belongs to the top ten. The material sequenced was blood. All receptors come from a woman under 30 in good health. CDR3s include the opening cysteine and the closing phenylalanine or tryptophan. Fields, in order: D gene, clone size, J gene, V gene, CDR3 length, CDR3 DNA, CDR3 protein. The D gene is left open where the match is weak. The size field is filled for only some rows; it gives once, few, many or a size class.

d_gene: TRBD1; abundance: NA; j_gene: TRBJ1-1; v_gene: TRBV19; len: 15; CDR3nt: TGTGCCAGTAGACCGGGACAGTTCCCGAACACTGAAGCTTTCTTT; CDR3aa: CASRPGQFPNTEAFF
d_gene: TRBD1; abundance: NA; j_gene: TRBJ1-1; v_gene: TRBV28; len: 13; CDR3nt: TGTGCCACGACAAATTGGCAGGGGGAGGAAGCTTTCTTT; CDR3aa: CATTNWQGEEAFF
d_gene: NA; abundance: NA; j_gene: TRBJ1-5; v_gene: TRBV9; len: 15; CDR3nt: TGTGCCAGCAGCGTGAGTCCAGGCCTCAACCAGCCCCAGCATTTT; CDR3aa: CASSVSPGLNQPQHF
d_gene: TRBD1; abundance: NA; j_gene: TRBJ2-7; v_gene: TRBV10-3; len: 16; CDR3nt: TGTGCCATCAGCCCCGGGACAGGAATAAAGTCCTACGAGCAGTACTTC; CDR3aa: CAISPGTGIKSYEQYF
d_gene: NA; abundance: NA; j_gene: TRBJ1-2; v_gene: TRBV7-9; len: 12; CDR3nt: TGTGCCAGCAGCTTTAACAGGGATGGCTACACCTTC; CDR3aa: CASSFNRDGYTF
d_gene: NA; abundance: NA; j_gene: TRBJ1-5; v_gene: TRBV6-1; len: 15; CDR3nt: TGTGCCAGCAGTGAAATTGAAGGGGTTGGACAGCCCCAGCATTTT; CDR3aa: CASSEIEGVGQPQHF
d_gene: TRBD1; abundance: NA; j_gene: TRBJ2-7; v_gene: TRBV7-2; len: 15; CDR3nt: TGTGCCAGCGGATATAGATTCCAGGGGGCCGACGAGCAGTACTTC; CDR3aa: CASGYRFQGADEQYF
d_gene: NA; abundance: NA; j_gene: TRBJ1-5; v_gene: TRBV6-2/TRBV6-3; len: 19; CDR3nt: TGTGCCAGCAGTTACACCGTCGAGACACTCCTCCACCTCAATCAGCCCCAGCATTTT; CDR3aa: CASSYTVETLLHLNQPQHF
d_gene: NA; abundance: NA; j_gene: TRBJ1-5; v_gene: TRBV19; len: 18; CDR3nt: TGTGCCAGTAGTTCCTTTCGGGGGCGCGCTCGGGGCAATCAGCCCCAGCATTTT; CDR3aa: CASSSFRGRARGNQPQHF
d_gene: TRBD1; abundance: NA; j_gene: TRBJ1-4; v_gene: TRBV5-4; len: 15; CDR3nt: TGTGCCAGCAGCTTCCGGGCCCAGGGGGCCGAAAAACTGTTTTTT; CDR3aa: CASSFRAQGAEKLFF
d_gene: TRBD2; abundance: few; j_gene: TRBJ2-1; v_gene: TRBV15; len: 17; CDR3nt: TGTGCCACCAGCAGCACCAAGACTAGCGACGACTTAAATGAGCAGTTCTTC; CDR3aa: CATSSTKTSDDLNEQFF
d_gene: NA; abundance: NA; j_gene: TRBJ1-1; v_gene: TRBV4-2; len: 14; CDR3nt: TGTGCCAGCAGCCAAGAAGCGCCCGCTGGAGAAGCTTTCTTT; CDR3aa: CASSQEAPAGEAFF
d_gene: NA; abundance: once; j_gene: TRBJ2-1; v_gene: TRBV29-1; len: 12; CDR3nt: TGCAGCGTTGGGAGGGAGTTGGGGGAGCAGTTCTTC; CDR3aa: CSVGRELGEQFF
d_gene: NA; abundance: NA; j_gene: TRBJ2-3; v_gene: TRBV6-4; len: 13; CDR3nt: TGTGCCAGCATACACAGGGCAGCAGATACGCAGTATTTT; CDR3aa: CASIHRAADTQYF
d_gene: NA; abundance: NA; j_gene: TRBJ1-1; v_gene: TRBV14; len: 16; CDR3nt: TGTGCCAGCAGCCAAGAGATTTTGACCGAGAACACTGAAGCTTTCTTT; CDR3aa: CASSQEILTENTEAFF
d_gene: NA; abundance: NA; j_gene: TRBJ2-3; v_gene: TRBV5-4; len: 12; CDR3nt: TGTGCCAGCAGCTCCCAGAAAGATACGCAGTATTTT; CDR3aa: CASSSQKDTQYF
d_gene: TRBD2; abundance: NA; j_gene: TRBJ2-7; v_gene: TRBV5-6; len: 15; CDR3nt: TGTGCCAGCAGCGTAGGACTAGCCAACTCCTACGAGCAGTACTTC; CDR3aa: CASSVGLANSYEQYF
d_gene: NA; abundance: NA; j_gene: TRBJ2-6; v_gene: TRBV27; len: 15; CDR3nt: TGTGCCAGCACGCGACAGAGCTCTGGGGCCAACGTCCTGACTTTC; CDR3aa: CASTRQSSGANVLTF
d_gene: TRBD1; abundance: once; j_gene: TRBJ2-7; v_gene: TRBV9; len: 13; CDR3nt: TGTGCCAGCAGCGCAGGGGGCGTGGGCGAGCAGTACTTC; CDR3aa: CASSAGGVGEQYF
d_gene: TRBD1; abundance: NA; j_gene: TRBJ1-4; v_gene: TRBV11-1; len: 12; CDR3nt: TGTGCCAGCAGCCGGGACAGTGAAAAACTGTTTTTT; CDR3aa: CASSRDSEKLFF
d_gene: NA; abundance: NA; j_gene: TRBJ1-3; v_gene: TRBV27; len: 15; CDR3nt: TGTGCCAGCAGTTTAAACTCGGGGCGCGAAAACACCATATATTTT; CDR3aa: CASSLNSGRENTIYF
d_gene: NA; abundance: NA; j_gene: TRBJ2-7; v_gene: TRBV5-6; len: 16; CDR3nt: TGTGCCAGCAGCTTGAGTTTGGGGGACAAGACCTACGAGCAGTACTTC; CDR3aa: CASSLSLGDKTYEQYF
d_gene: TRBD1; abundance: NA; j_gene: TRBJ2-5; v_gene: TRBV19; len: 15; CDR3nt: TGTGCCAGTAGTATATTGGCAGGGGGTAGGGAGACCCAGTACTTC; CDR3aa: CASSILAGGRETQYF
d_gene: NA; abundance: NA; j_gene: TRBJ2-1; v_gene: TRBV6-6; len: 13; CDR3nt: TGTGCCAGCAGCCGCGGACTGAATAATGAGCAGTTCTTC; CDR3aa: CASSRGLNNEQFF
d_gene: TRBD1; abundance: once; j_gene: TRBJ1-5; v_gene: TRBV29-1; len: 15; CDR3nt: TGCAGCGTTACTATAGGGACAGGGAGGAATCAGCCCCAGCATTTT; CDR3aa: CSVTIGTGRNQPQHF
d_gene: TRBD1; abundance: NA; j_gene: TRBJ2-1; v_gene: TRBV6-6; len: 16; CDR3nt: TGTGCCAGCAGTAACCCCCAGGGGGACCCCTACAATGAGCAGTTCTTC; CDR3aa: CASSNPQGDPYNEQFF
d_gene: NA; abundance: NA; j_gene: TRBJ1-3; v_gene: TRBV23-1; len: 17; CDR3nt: TGCGCCACCATCGGGACACCCGAGATTCATTCTGGAAACACCATATATTTT; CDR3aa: CATIGTPEIHSGNTIYF
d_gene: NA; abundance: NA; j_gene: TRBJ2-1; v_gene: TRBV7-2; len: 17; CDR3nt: TGTGCCAGCAGCCCCTTAGCGGAGGGAAGCTCCTACAATGAGCAGTTCTTC; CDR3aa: CASSPLAEGSSYNEQFF
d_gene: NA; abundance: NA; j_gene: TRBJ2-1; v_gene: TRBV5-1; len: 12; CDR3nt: TGCGCCAGCAGCTTGTTACTGGATGAGCAGTTCTTC; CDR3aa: CASSLLLDEQFF
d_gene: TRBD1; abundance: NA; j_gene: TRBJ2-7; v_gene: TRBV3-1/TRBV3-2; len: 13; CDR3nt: TGTGCCAGCAGCCAATCTTTTGGGACAGGGCGGTACTTC; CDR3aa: CASSQSFGTGRYF
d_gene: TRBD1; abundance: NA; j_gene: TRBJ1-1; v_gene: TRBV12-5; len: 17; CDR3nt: TGTGCTAGTGGTTCGCAGACAGGGGGCGTTGGGGACACTGAAGCTTTCTTT; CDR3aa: CASGSQTGGVGDTEAFF
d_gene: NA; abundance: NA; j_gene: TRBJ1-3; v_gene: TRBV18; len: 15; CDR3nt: TGTGCCAGCTCACCGGGAGGGGAGAGAGGAAACACCATATATTTT; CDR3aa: CASSPGGERGNTIYF
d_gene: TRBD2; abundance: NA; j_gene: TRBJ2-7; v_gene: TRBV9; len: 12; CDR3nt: TGTGCCAGCGGGACCGACGGGGGGGAGCAGTACTTC; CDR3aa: CASGTDGGEQYF
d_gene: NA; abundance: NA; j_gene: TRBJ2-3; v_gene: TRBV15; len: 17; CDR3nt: TGTGCCACCAGCAGAGGTCGTTCGGGGACTAGCACAGATACGCAGTATTTT; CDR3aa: CATSRGRSGTSTDTQYF
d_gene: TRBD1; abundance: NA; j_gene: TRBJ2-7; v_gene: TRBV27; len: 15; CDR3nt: TGTGCCAGCAGTTTCGCGGGACAGGGGACCTACGAGCAGTACTTC; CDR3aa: CASSFAGQGTYEQYF
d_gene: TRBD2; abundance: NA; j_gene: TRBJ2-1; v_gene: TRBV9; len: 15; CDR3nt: TGTGCCAGCAGCGCTAGCGGGGGAGCCTACAATGAGCAGTTCTTC; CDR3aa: CASSASGGAYNEQFF
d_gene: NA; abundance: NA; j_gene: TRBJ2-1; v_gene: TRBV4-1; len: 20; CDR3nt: TGCGCCAGCAGCCTTCCCCCTATACCCAGATTTGTATCCACCCGGGGGGAGCAGTTCTTC; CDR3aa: CASSLPPIPRFVSTRGEQFF
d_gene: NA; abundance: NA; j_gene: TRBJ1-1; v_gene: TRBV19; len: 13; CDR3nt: TGTGCCAGTAGCTACGGCCTTGACACTGAAGCTTTCTTT; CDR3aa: CASSYGLDTEAFF
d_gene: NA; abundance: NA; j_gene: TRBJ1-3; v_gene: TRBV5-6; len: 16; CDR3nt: TGTGCCAGCAGCTTCCCGCCCAGGGCCACTGGAAACACCATATATTTT; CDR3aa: CASSFPPRATGNTIYF